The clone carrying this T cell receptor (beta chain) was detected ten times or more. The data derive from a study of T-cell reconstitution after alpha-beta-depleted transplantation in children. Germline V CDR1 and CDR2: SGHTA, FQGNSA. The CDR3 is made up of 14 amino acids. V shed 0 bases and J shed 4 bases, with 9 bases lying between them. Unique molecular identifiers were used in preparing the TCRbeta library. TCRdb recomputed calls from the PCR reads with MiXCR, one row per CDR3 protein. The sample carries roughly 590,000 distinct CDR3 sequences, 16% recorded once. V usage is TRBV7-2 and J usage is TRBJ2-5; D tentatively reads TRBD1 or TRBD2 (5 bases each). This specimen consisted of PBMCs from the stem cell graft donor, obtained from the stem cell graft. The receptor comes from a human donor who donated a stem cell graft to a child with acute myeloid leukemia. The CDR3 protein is CASSLASGTETQYF. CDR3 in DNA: TGTGCCAGCAGCTTAGCATCGGGGACAGAGACCCAGTACTTC.